Listed below are T cell receptor beta chains from one sample, sequenced in a study of blood T cell repertoires in COVID-19. Sequenced by immunoSEQ multiplex PCR; TCRdb stores in-frame clones only, minus some. This table has about 220,000 clones, approximately 80% appearing once. What was sequenced was peripheral blood. The receptor source for this set is a woman aged 70-85 years with acute or convalescent COVID-19. The CDR3 runs from the conserved cysteine through the conserved F or W. The order of the fields is J gene, V gene, clone size, D gene, CDR3 DNA, CDR3 protein. A D gene is named only where the DNA matches it firmly. Where a row states a size, it is once, few, many or the class of an expanded clone; other rows omit it.

>TRBJ2-5|TRBV24-1|.|.
TGTGCCACCAGTGCACCGGGAGCCCAAGAGACCCAGTACTTC
CATSAPGAQETQYF
>TRBJ1-1|TRBV6-5|.|.
TGTGCCAGCATCAAAGGAGTCAACACTGAAGCTTTCTTT
CASIKGVNTEAFF
>TRBJ2-5|TRBV7-2|.|TRBD2
TGTGCCAGCAGCTCGAGGACGGGGGGGGAGACCCAGTACTTC
CASSSRTGGETQYF
>TRBJ1-1|TRBV19|.|.
TGTGCCAGTAGACCTAACAGGGAGGAAGCTTTCTTT
CASRPNREEAFF
>TRBJ1-1|TRBV9|.|.
TGTGCCAGCAGCGCAGATCAGGGGCTATCTGAAGCTTTCTTT
CASSADQGLSEAFF
>TRBJ1-5|TRBV6-6|once|.
TGTGCCAGCAGTTATGTACAGCAATACAATCAGCCCCAGCATTTT
CASSYVQQYNQPQHF
>TRBJ1-2|TRBV11-2|.|TRBD1
TGTGCCAGCAGCGTTACACGGGACAGGAACTATGGCTACACCTTC
CASSVTRDRNYGYTF
>TRBJ1-2|TRBV19|.|.
TGTGCCAGTAGTATAGGAGCCCATATGGGCTACACCTTC
CASSIGAHMGYTF
>TRBJ1-1|TRBV7-9|.|TRBD1
TGTGCCAGCAGCTTGGACCAGGGGGCTGAAGCTTTCTTT
CASSLDQGAEAFF
>TRBJ2-3|TRBV7-2|.|.
TGTGCCAGCAGCCACGGTGGGAGGCCTAATACGCAGTATTTT
CASSHGGRPNTQYF
>TRBJ1-3|TRBV11-2|.|.
TGTGCCAGCAGCCCTACAGGTGGAAACACCATATATTTT
CASSPTGGNTIYF
>TRBJ1-1|TRBV5-1|.|.
TGCGCCAGCAGCCACGACACGAACACTGAAGCTTTCTTT
CASSHDTNTEAFF
>TRBJ2-1|TRBV4-1|.|TRBD2
TGCGCCAGCAGTCCGGTAGCGGGGGGGCCCCCTGAGCAGTTCTTC
CASSPVAGGPPEQFF
>TRBJ1-1|TRBV7-9|.|.
TGTGCCAGCAGTCCAGGGATCTTGAACACTGAAGCTTTCTTT
CASSPGILNTEAFF
>TRBJ2-1|TRBV11-3|.|.
TGTGCCAGCAGCTCAAGAGGGCCGGAGCAGTTCTTC
CASSSRGPEQFF
>TRBJ2-3|TRBV7-8|.|TRBD1
TGTGCCAGCAGCTTACGGGGCAGGGGGAGAGGCACAGATACGCAGTATTTT
CASSLRGRGRGTDTQYF
>TRBJ2-4|TRBV5-1|.|TRBD1
TGCGCCAGCAGCTTGGTGGGACAGGGGGCCAAAAACATTCAGTACTTC
CASSLVGQGAKNIQYF
>TRBJ1-1|TRBV9|.|.
TGTGCCAGCAGCGTAGGAAACGTGGGGGGTGCTGAAGCTTTCTTT
CASSVGNVGGAEAFF
>TRBJ1-5|TRBV3-1/TRBV3-2|.|.
TGTGCCAGCAGCCAAGAGAGGTTTCAGCCCCAGCATTTT
CASSQERFQPQHF
>TRBJ2-2|TRBV7-7|.|TRBD2
TGTGCTAGCAGCCTATTAGCGGGGGGGAACACCGGGGAGCTGTTTTTT
CASSLLAGGNTGELFF
>TRBJ2-3|TRBV5-6|.|TRBD1
TGTGCCAGCAGATACTCCGGGACAGAGATCACAGATACGCAGTATTTT
CASRYSGTEITDTQYF
>TRBJ1-2|TRBV7-8|.|TRBD1
TGTGCCAGCAGCCCGATGTCATCCAGGACAGGGAAAGGGTATGGCTACACCTTC
CASSPMSSRTGKGYGYTF